The entry below describes one T cell receptor (beta chain). Its antigen is unknown. Regarding time point: pretreatment peripheral blood. The study enrolled patients with locally advanced or metastatic urothelial carcinoma. The data were taken from a study of PD-L1 blockade in urothelial cancer. Turning to the study itself: Administration of atezolizumab to patients began in the mid-2010s, at 1,200 mg intravenously every 3 weeks. Earlier, patients had received 0 to 3 chemotherapy regimens. Study-level results: Larger 3-week expansion of tumor-associated blood clones was seen in durable-benefit patients.

Assay: immunoSEQ multiplex PCR; the TCRdb copy retains only in-frame clones and omits some. The table includes 68,000 or so clones, about four fifths detected once. V gave up 0 bases and J gave up 3 bases; unmatched junction bases: 8. The germline V gene has CDR1 SGHRS and CDR2 YFSETQ. The CDR3 is 16 amino acids. The TCR sequence derives from a man aged 65 to 85 with urothelial cancer. The rearrangement uses TRBV5-1 and TRBJ1-1; 7 bases map to TRBD1. The sequenced sample was PBMCs, obtained around atezolizumab (anti-PD-L1) treatment. The CDR3: CASSLEDRSGYTEAFF. The CDR3 DNA is TGCGCCAGCAGCTTGGAGGACAGGAGTGGTTACACTGAAGCTTTCTTT.